These 21 T cell receptor beta chains were sequenced from one sample in a study of T cell responses to AZD1222 COVID-19 vaccine (dated by TCRdb to about 2021). The time point label on this specimen signifies: about 28 days (+/-7) after the second vaccine dose. Receptor libraries were prepared by the immunoSEQ multiplex PCR assay. Imported from immuneACCESS, the table was reduced by TCRdb to in-frame sequences with V and J called. These copies leave out some clones; in studies compared against another copy, an unresolved V gene accounts for under half, and the cause of the remainder is not known. This sample lists about 18,000 clones; approximately 89% were detected once. The ten largest clones add up to 8.5% to 9% of the sample. The material was peripheral blood, obtained 28 days after the second AZD1222 dose. Every receptor here comes from an adult who received the AZD1222 COVID-19 vaccine.

The V and J genes are TRBV2 and TRBJ1-4; 7 nucleotides align to TRBD1. Per the germline V gene, CDR1 is SNHLY and CDR2 is FYNNEI. The CDR3 totals 17 residues. With 5 bases clipped from V and 2 bases from J, the junction kept 11 bases outside the gene matches. The CDR3 sequence is CASSPQAGGWTNEKLFF. The CDR3 nucleotides read TGTGCCAGCAGTCCGCAGGCAGGGGGTTGGACTAATGAAAAACTGTTTTTT.

The genes are TRBV11-3 and TRBJ2-2; weak D call: TRBD1 (5 bases). Trimming stripped 2 bases from V and 5 bases from J, with 18 bases between. Germline loops: CDR1 SGHNT, CDR2 YENEEA. This CDR3 region has 17 residues. The CDR3 loop is CASSLLPTARQTGELFF. As DNA, the CDR3 is TGTGCCAGCAGCTTACTACCCACGGCCAGACAGACCGGGGAGCTGTTTTTT.

The chain carries TRBV5-1 and TRBJ2-7, with 7 bases lining up with TRBD1. Germline V gives CDR1 SGHRS, CDR2 YFSETQ. CDR3 length: 14 residues. The junction had 9 bases not matched to a gene; V was cut back by 5 bases and J by 4 bases. In nucleotides, the CDR3 is TGCGCCAGCAGACCCACGACAGGGCCTTACGAGCAGTACGTC. Protein product: CASRPTTGPYEQYV.

The chain has TRBV2 and TRBJ1-1, with D unresolved. V lost 5 bases and J 1 base, leaving 11 bases between the germline ends. The CDR3 extends over 14 amino acids. Germline lookup yields CDR1 SNHLY and CDR2 FYNNEI. The DNA for the CDR3 is TGTGCCAGCAGTAGAACCTCTTGGAACACTGAAGCTTTCTTT. Its translation is CASSRTSWNTEAFF. The whole variable domain, filled in from reference TRBV2 and TRBJ1-1, reads EPEVTQTPSHQVTQMGQEVILRCVPISNHLYFYWYRQILGQKVEFLVSFYNNEISEKSEIFDDQFSVERPDGSNFTLKIRSTKLEDSAMYFCASSRTSWNTEAFFGQGTRLTVV.

V gene TRBV5-6 combines with J gene TRBJ1-2, with 9 bases matching TRBD1. The CDR3 is made up of 15 amino acids. Germline CDR1 is SGHDT and CDR2 is YYEEEE. V shed 2 bases, J shed 4 bases, and the junction held 6 bases outside the gene matches. The DNA for the CDR3 is TGTGCCAGCAGCTTCGGGGACAGGGTTGGCTATGGCTACACCTTC. It specifies CASSFGDRVGYGYTF. Combining the CDR3 with reference TRBV5-6 and TRBJ1-2 gives the whole variable domain DAGVTQSPTHLIKTRGQQVTLRCSPKSGHDTVSWYQQALGQGPQFIFQYYEEEERQRGNFPDRFSGHQFPNYSSELNVNALLLGDSALYLCASSFGDRVGYGYTFGSGTRLTVV.

The rearrangement links TRBV5-1 to TRBJ1-2, with TRBD1 identical over 8 bases. There are 14 residues in the CDR3. Unmatched junction bases numbered 9, after V lost 4 bases and J lost 7 bases. Germline assignment: CDR1 SGHRS and CDR2 YFSETQ. The CDR3 region is CASSEQGAQFGYTF. In DNA form, the CDR3 reads TGCGCCAGCAGCGAGCAGGGGGCCCAATTTGGCTACACCTTC.

The chain employs TRBV4-1 and TRBJ2-3, with D possibly called TRBD1 or TRBD2 (5 bases each). CDR1 is MGHRA, CDR2 YSYEKL, per germline. Trimming took off 1 base at V and 6 bases at J, with 11 bases between the two ends. CDR3 length: 14 residues. The CDR3, as DNA: TGCGCCAGCAGCCAAGGGGACCCCCGCGATACGCAGTATTTT. Amino acids: CASSQGDPRDTQYF.

This rearrangement joins TRBV27 to TRBJ2-7; 7 bases line up with TRBD2. This CDR3 comprises 16 residues. In germline, CDR1 is MNHEY, CDR2 SMNVEV (reference sequence). After removal of 4 bases from V and 1 base from J, the junction contained 10 bases not matched to a gene. The CDR3 bases are TGTGCCAGCAGTTCACGTACTAGCGAGAATTCCTACGAGCAGTACTTC. As protein: CASSSRTSENSYEQYF.

The rearrangement joins TRBV28 to TRBJ1-6; D possibly corresponds to TRBD1 (6 bases). The CDR3 consists of 15 residues. Germline values: CDR1 MDHEN, CDR2 SYDVKM. The germline V and J ends were trimmed by 6 bases and 2 bases, with 11 bases remaining between them. CDR3 sequence: CASRQGMAYNSPLHF. DNA for the CDR3: TGTGCCAGCAGACAGGGCATGGCCTATAATTCACCCCTCCACTTT.

This clone has just one count. CDR3 residues: CASRGGLNTGELFF. The CDR3 DNA reads as TGTGCCAGCAGGGGCGGCCTTAACACCGGGGAGCTGTTTTTT. The rearrangement links TRBV5-4 to TRBJ2-2; D not resolved. The CDR3 totals 14 residues. CDR1 and CDR2 (germline): SGHNT, YYREEE (reference sequence). V was shortened by 5 bases and J by 2 bases, with 10 bases between the two germline ends.

V usage is TRBV30 and J usage is TRBJ2-7; 8 bases are a match to TRBD2. The CDR3 is 16 residues long. The junction had 12 bases not matched to a gene; V was cut back by 0 bases and J by 5 bases. Germline values: CDR1 GTSNPN, CDR2 SVGIG (reference sequence). In DNA form, the CDR3 reads TGTGCCTGGAGTGTCCTGAGCGGGAGAGGTTCCCACGAGCAGTACTTC. This codes for CAWSVLSGRGSHEQYF.

This rearrangement joins TRBV7-9 to TRBJ1-1; no reliable D call. Germline V gene sequence: CDR1 SEHNR, CDR2 FQNEAQ (reference sequence). V dropped 3 bases and J dropped 1 base, with 3 bases sitting between them. The CDR3 extends over 12 amino acids. The CDR3 loop reads CASSFSNTEAFF. The CDR3, as DNA: TGTGCCAGCAGCTTCTCGAACACTGAAGCTTTCTTT.

This chain uses TRBV9 with TRBJ1-2; D gene unclear. V dropped 0 bases and J dropped 5 bases, with 11 bases sitting between them. CDR3 length: 14 amino acids. Germline-derived CDR1 and CDR2 are SGDLS and YYNGEE. The CDR3 DNA follows: TGTGCCAGCAGCGTAGTCACAGAAAAATATGGCTACACCTTC. Translating it yields CASSVVTEKYGYTF.

The gene calls are TRBV29-1 and TRBJ1-2; no clear D gene. This CDR3 is built from 13 residues. V was clipped by 7 bases and J by 3 bases, with 15 bases between them. Germline CDR1 SQVTM, CDR2 ANQGSEA. Here the CDR3 reads CSAQDRRDYGYTF. CDR3 DNA: TGCAGCGCTCAGGACCGAAGGGACTATGGCTACACCTTC. The full variable domain, in which reference TRBV29-1 and TRBJ1-2 provide the parts outside the CDR3, is SAVISQKPSRDICQRGTSLTIQCQVDSQVTMMFWYRQQPGQSLTLIATANQGSEATYESGFVIDKFPISRPNLTFSTLTVSNMSPEDSSIYLCSAQDRRDYGYTFGSGTRLTVV.

The J gene is TRBJ2-1, the V gene TRBV5-8, with 10 bases lining up with TRBD2. Germline V gene data show CDR1 as SGHTS and CDR2 as YDEGEE. The V and J ends lost 10 bases and 9 bases, in that order; junction bases with no gene match: 13. This CDR3 comprises 14 residues. Written as DNA, the CDR3 is TGTGCCGACACCCTAGCGGGAGAGGACCTTGAGCAGTTCTTC. Residues: CADTLAGEDLEQFF.

This clone was found a few times. The rearrangement links TRBV7-2 to TRBJ2-1; 8 bases fit TRBD2. CDR1 and CDR2 (germline): SGHTA, FQGNSA. Unmatched junction bases numbered 13, after V lost 5 bases and J lost 7 bases. The CDR3 loop spans 16 amino acids. This chain's CDR3 is CASSPTGSGGLNEQFF. CDR3 DNA sequence: TGTGCCAGCAGCCCTACGGGGAGCGGGGGTCTGAATGAGCAGTTCTTC. Based on the CDR3 plus reference TRBV7-2 and TRBJ2-1, the full variable domain is GAGVSQSPSNKVTEKGKDVELRCDPISGHTALYWYRQSLGQGLEFLIYFQGNSAPDKSGLPSDRFSAERTGGSVSTLTIQRTQQEDSAVYLCASSPTGSGGLNEQFFGPGTRLTVL.

The rearrangement uses TRBV6-5 and TRBJ2-1; 9 bases match TRBD1. Trimming removed 8 bases from V and 9 bases from J; junction bases left unmatched: 11. In germline, CDR1 is MNHEY, CDR2 SVGAGI. The CDR3 length is 14 residues. In DNA, the CDR3 is TGTGCCAGCGAGAGGGACAGGGTACAGGCTGAGCAGTTCTTC. It translates to CASERDRVQAEQFF.

The chain joins TRBV12-3 or TRBV12-4 to TRBJ1-1; the D is unclear. This CDR3 has 10 amino acids. Trimming took 10 bases from V and 4 from J, leaving 7 bases between them. CDR3 sequence (DNA): TGTGCCATCCGGACCACTGAAGCTTTCTTT. Amino acids: CAIRTTEAFF.

CDR3 in DNA: TGTGCCAGCAGTGCCTTCGGGAGCGGGGGGCGAGGTGAGCAGTTCTTC. Its translation is CASSAFGSGGRGEQFF. This chain joins TRBV6-1 and TRBJ2-1; 9 nucleotides line up with TRBD2. Trimming removed 4 bases from V and 9 bases from J; junction bases left unmatched: 13. The germline V gene encodes CDR1 MNHNS and CDR2 SASEGT. This CDR3 is 16 amino acids long.

The chain uses TRBV30 and TRBJ1-1; tentative D call: TRBD1 (5 bases). V was shortened by 2 bases and J by 6 bases, with 10 bases between the two germline ends. This CDR3 spans 12 amino acids. CDR1 and CDR2 from the germline V gene are GTSNPN and SVGIG (reference sequence). The CDR3 is CAWSTGIAEAFF. In DNA form, the CDR3 reads TGTGCCTGGAGTACAGGAATTGCTGAAGCTTTCTTT.

This chain uses TRBV19 with TRBJ2-1, with D perhaps TRBD2 (6 bases). Germline CDR1 LNHDA, CDR2 SQIVND (reference sequence). Trimming left V 8 bases short and J 2 bases short, with 16 bases between. The CDR3 spans 15 residues. The CDR3 sequence is CASGTGGVTYNEQFF. The CDR3 DNA follows: TGTGCCAGTGGGACTGGCGGGGTCACCTACAATGAGCAGTTCTTC.